This T cell receptor (beta chain) is drawn from a study of blood T cell repertoires in COVID-19. Study background: Specimens from acute and convalescent COVID-19 originated in the United States, Italy and Spain. The cDNA or gDNA used as material had been derived from T cells, B-cell-depleted T cells, or PBMCs.

The CDR3 extends over 14 amino acids. Germline V lookup: CDR1 LNHDA, CDR2 SQIVND (reference sequence). V was pared by 6 bases and J by 5 bases, with 5 bases of the junction left unmatched. TCRdb's copy holds only in-frame clones and misses some; the assay was immunoSEQ multiplex PCR. Counted here are a few hundred thousand clones, over 75% occurring once; the ten biggest clones make up roughly 2%. The TCR comes from a man aged 35-49 years with active or convalescent COVID-19. The V call is TRBV19, the J call TRBJ2-2, with TRBD1 matching over 8 bases. The sample comprised peripheral blood. The CDR3 region has the DNA TGTGCCAGTAGAGCGACAGGGGTAACCGGGGAGCTGTTTTTT. Residues: CASRATGVTGELFF.